Following are 24 T cell receptor beta chains from one sample sequenced in a study of T-cell memory formation after mild COVID-19. TCRdb reprocessed the 5' RACE reads via MiXCR and lists one record per CDR3 protein. The sample records a few hundred thousand distinct CDR3 sequences, approximately 15% being singletons. Sequencing used PBMCs or a T cell subset sorted from them (not recorded which). All receptors come from a man between 18 and 35 years old who had mild COVID-19 (a few samples of this study predate the infection). Cell type and time point are not known.

This clonotype appeared many times. The chain uses TRBV12-3 or TRBV12-4 and TRBJ1-2; no reliable D call. The CDR3 loop spans 14 amino acids. V lost 5 bases and J 6 bases, leaving 16 bases between the germline ends. The CDR3 region is CASSPGPPGDGYTF. The DNA of the CDR3 is TGTGCCAGCAGTCCCGGACCTCCCGGGGATGGCTACACCTTC.

This clonotype came up many times. The V call is TRBV12-3 or TRBV12-4, the J call TRBJ2-1, with D perhaps assigned TRBD1 or TRBD2 (6 bases each). This CDR3 spans 14 amino acids. Trimming took off 5 bases at V and 7 bases at J, with 15 bases between the two ends. CDR3 amino acids: CASSLSGAGNEQFF. Here the CDR3 DNA reads TGTGCCAGCAGTCTATCGGGGGCAGGGAATGAGCAGTTCTTC.

V is TRBV28 and J is TRBJ1-1; 7 nucleotides agree with TRBD1. This CDR3 contains 12 residues. With 1 base clipped from V and 11 bases from J, the junction kept 4 bases outside the gene matches. Germline V gene lookup returns CDR1 MDHEN and CDR2 SYDVKM. CDR3 in amino acids: CASSLSSGQAFF. CDR3 bases: TGTGCCAGCAGTTTATCCTCGGGACAGGCTTTCTTT.

This clonotype was seen ten or more times. This chain joins TRBV9 and TRBJ2-3; 7 bases fit TRBD2. Germline V lookup: CDR1 SGDLS, CDR2 YYNGEE. The CDR3 runs 20 residues. The trim removed 1 base at V and 2 bases at J, leaving 19 bases unmatched. CDR3 sequence reads: CASSVTLGGGAPYYTDTQYF. The CDR3 DNA reads as TGTGCCAGCAGCGTAACCCTGGGGGGAGGGGCGCCTTATTACACAGATACGCAGTATTTT.

This clonotype turned up a few times. The chain has TRBV4-1 and TRBJ1-2; D is possibly TRBD1 (5 bases). The germline gives CDR1 MGHRA, CDR2 YSYEKL. This CDR3 region has 18 residues. V was shortened by 3 bases and J by 0 bases, with 20 bases between the two germline ends. CDR3 amino acids: CASSHIPPRQRTNYGYTF. The CDR3 nucleotides are TGCGCCAGCAGCCATATCCCTCCGAGACAGCGGACTAACTATGGCTACACCTTC.

This clonotype was seen a few times. This chain links TRBV5-1 with TRBJ1-2, with 10 bases identical to TRBD1. J gave up 7 bases and V 4 bases, and 7 bases lay outside the gene matches. The CDR3 covers 14 residues. Per the germline V gene, CDR1 is SGHRS and CDR2 is YFSETQ. The CDR3 loop is CASSLGQGSSGYTF. CDR3 coding DNA: TGCGCCAGCAGCCTGGGACAGGGGTCAAGTGGCTACACCTTC.

This rearrangement joins TRBV5-1 to TRBJ2-2; 11 bases match TRBD1. CDR3 length equals 16 residues. The germline V gene has CDR1 SGHRS and CDR2 YFSETQ. The junction had 7 bases not matched to a gene; V was cut back by 3 bases and J by 6 bases. The CDR3 region has the DNA TGCGCCAGCAGCTCAATGGACAGGGGGCCTTCCGGGGAGCTGTTTTTT. As protein: CASSSMDRGPSGELFF.

The rearrangement links TRBV7-2 to TRBJ2-7; 8 positions match TRBD1. V shed 5 bases, J shed 2 bases, and the junction held 5 bases outside the gene matches. Germline CDR1 and CDR2: SGHTA and FQGNSA. The CDR3 runs to 14 residues. CDR3 region: CASSDRGGPYEQYF. CDR3 nucleotides: TGTGCCAGCAGCGACAGGGGTGGGCCCTACGAGCAGTACTTC.

This clonotype was detected a few times. The chain is built from TRBV5-5 and TRBJ1-3; D unclear. The V end lost 2 bases, the J end lost 0 bases, and 9 bases lay between the germline ends. Germline V lookup: CDR1 SGHKS, CDR2 YYEKEE (reference sequence). The CDR3 consists of 15 residues. Here the CDR3 DNA reads TGTGCCAGCAGCTTCTCCCCCGCCTCTGGAAACACCATATATTTT. Encoded protein: CASSFSPASGNTIYF.

This clonotype was recorded at least ten times. The V gene is TRBV27, the J gene TRBJ1-1; D perhaps matches TRBD1 (5 bases). V was cut by 4 bases and J by 6 bases, with 15 bases left in between. The CDR3 runs to 14 residues. From germline, CDR1 is MNHEY and CDR2 SMNVEV (reference sequence). The CDR3 loop is CASSSPNDRSEAFF. CDR3 coding DNA: TGTGCCAGCAGTTCCCCGAATGACAGATCTGAAGCTTTCTTT.

This clonotype appeared a few times. V is TRBV7-9 and J is TRBJ1-1; D gene unclear. This CDR3 is built from 13 residues. The V gene lost 6 bases and the J gene lost 0 bases, with 8 bases spanning the gap. Germline CDR1 SEHNR, CDR2 FQNEAQ (reference sequence). The CDR3, as DNA: TGTGCCAGCAGGCCAGCCATGAACACTGAAGCTTTCTTT. Encoded protein: CASRPAMNTEAFF.

There are a few counts of this clonotype. The gene calls are TRBV18 and TRBJ1-1; unclear D gene. Trimming took off 1 base at V and 4 bases at J, with 10 bases between the two ends. Per germline, CDR1 KGHSH and CDR2 LQKENI. The CDR3 length is 14 residues. The CDR3 sequence is CASSPRQVGTEAFF. The CDR3 region has the DNA TGTGCCAGCTCACCACGGCAGGTCGGCACTGAAGCTTTCTTT.

V usage is TRBV7-2 and J usage is TRBJ2-2, with D possibly TRBD2 on 5 matching bases. Deletions cut 7 bases from V and 6 bases from J, with 12 bases between. The CDR3 runs 13 residues. CDR1 SGHTA and CDR2 FQGNSA come from the germline V gene. The DNA for the CDR3 is TGTGCCAGCACGGACTGGGCCGCCGGGGAGCTGTTTTTT. This sequence encodes CASTDWAAGELFF.

This clonotype was recorded many times. V and J are TRBV5-1 and TRBJ2-5; possibly TRBD1 or TRBD2 for D (6 bases each). V gave up 1 base and J gave up 4 bases, with 11 bases separating them. Germline V gene lookup returns CDR1 SGHRS and CDR2 YFSETQ. CDR3 size: 14 residues. CDR3 in amino acids: CASSLIGGSETQYF. Here the CDR3 DNA reads TGCGCCAGCAGCTTGATCGGGGGCTCAGAGACCCAGTACTTC. The variable domain in full, with the rest retrieved from reference TRBV5-1 and TRBJ2-5, is KAGVTQTPRYLIKTRGQQVTLSCSPISGHRSVSWYQQTPGQGLQFLFEYFSETQRNKGNFPGRFSGRQFSNSRSEMNVSTLELGDSALYLCASSLIGGSETQYFGPGTRLLVL.

This clonotype was picked up a small number of times. The rearrangement uses TRBV7-2 and TRBJ2-3; D possibly matches TRBD1 or TRBD2 (6 bases each). Germline loops: CDR1 SGHTA, CDR2 FQGNSA. Deletions cut 2 bases from V and 1 base from J, with 10 bases between. The CDR3 has 15 amino acids. The CDR3 DNA sequence: TGTGCCAGCAGCTTACTGAGGGGGGGCACAGATACGCAGTATTTT. Its translation: CASSLLRGGTDTQYF. Full variable domain (rest looked up from reference TRBV7-2 and TRBJ2-3): GAGVSQSPSNKVTEKGKDVELRCDPISGHTALYWYRQSLGQGLEFLIYFQGNSAPDKSGLPSDRFSAERTGGSVSTLTIQRTQQEDSAVYLCASSLLRGGTDTQYFGPGTRLTVL.

This clonotype was detected only once. J is TRBJ2-2 and V is TRBV7-3; 15 bases align to TRBD2. Trimming at V came to 4 bases and at J to 1 base, leaving 1 base not matched to a gene. The CDR3 totals 17 residues. Germline V lookup: CDR1 SGHTA, CDR2 FQGTGA. The CDR3 nucleotides read TGTGCCAGCAGCTCGGGACTAGCGGGGGGGAACACCGGGGAGCTGTTTTTT. Its translation: CASSSGLAGGNTGELFF.

Only a few counts were recorded for this clonotype. The V gene is TRBV12-3 or TRBV12-4, the J gene TRBJ2-2; the match to TRBD1 covers 7 bases. After removal of 6 bases from V and 4 bases from J, the junction contained 5 bases not matched to a gene. This CDR3 has 14 amino acids. Here the CDR3 reads CASRRQGGTGELFF. The DNA for the CDR3 is TGTGCCAGCAGAAGACAGGGCGGCACCGGGGAGCTGTTTTTT.

This clonotype was observed a few times. The chain couples TRBV5-5 to TRBJ1-2; tentatively, D is TRBD1 (5 bases). The germline V gene encodes CDR1 SGHKS and CDR2 YYEKEE (reference sequence). The CDR3 covers 15 residues. Trimming cost V 0 bases and J 0 bases, with 9 bases left between them. This CDR3 reads CASSLGARANYGYTF. The CDR3 DNA is TGTGCCAGCAGCTTGGGTGCCAGGGCTAACTATGGCTACACCTTC.

The chain carries TRBV15 and TRBJ2-7, with 8 bases that match TRBD1. CDR1 and CDR2 from the germline V gene are LNHNV and YYDKDF (reference sequence). Trimming removed 2 bases from V and 0 bases from J; junction bases left unmatched: 12. The CDR3 sequence is 18 residues long. The CDR3 region is CATSRSRGDRSLSYEQYF. As DNA, the CDR3 is TGTGCCACCAGCAGATCTCGCGGGGACAGGAGCCTCTCCTACGAGCAGTACTTC.

The chain uses TRBV6-5 and TRBJ1-2; D is perhaps TRBD1 (5 bases). Trimming took off 6 bases at V and 5 bases at J, with 16 bases between the two ends. Germline V CDR1 and CDR2: MNHEY, SVGAGI. The length of the CDR3 is 14 residues. The CDR3 bases are TGTGCCAGCAGACCTCACGGAGGGGCATATGGCTACACCTTC. Translation gives CASRPHGGAYGYTF.

V is TRBV12-3 or TRBV12-4 and J is TRBJ1-1; 8 bases align to TRBD1. The CDR3 has 13 amino acids. With V trimmed by 3 bases and J by 9 bases, 6 bases remained unmatched. CDR3 bases: TGTGCCAGCAGTTTGGAGACAGGGGTTCAAGCTTTCTTT. Amino acid sequence: CASSLETGVQAFF.

The V call is TRBV5-1, the J call TRBJ2-5, with 7 positions matching TRBD2. V shed 0 bases, J shed 4 bases, and the junction held 6 bases outside the gene matches. The CDR3 length is 15 residues. Germline V gene data show CDR1 as SGHRS and CDR2 as YFSETQ. CDR3 DNA: TGCGCCAGCAGCTTGGGACTAGGACTAGTAGAGACCCAGTACTTC. Amino acid sequence: CASSLGLGLVETQYF.

This clonotype occurred many times. V and J are TRBV5-1 and TRBJ2-3; unclear D gene. Germline V gives CDR1 SGHRS, CDR2 YFSETQ. The CDR3 totals 12 residues. Between the trimmed V and J ends, which lost 0 bases and 6 bases, there was a span of 5 bases. The CDR3 DNA reads TGCGCCAGCAGCTTGGCGGATGATACGCAGTATTTT. Protein product: CASSLADDTQYF.

V and J are TRBV7-9 and TRBJ2-1; TRBD1 is a possible D gene (8 bases). CDR3 length equals 12 residues. Between the trimmed V and J ends, which lost 5 bases and 15 bases, there was a span of 17 bases. Germline V CDR1 and CDR2: SEHNR, FQNEAQ (reference sequence). CDR3 sequence reads: CASSLQTGEGFF. DNA of the CDR3: TGTGCCAGCAGCCTTCAGACAGGGGAGGGGTTCTTC.